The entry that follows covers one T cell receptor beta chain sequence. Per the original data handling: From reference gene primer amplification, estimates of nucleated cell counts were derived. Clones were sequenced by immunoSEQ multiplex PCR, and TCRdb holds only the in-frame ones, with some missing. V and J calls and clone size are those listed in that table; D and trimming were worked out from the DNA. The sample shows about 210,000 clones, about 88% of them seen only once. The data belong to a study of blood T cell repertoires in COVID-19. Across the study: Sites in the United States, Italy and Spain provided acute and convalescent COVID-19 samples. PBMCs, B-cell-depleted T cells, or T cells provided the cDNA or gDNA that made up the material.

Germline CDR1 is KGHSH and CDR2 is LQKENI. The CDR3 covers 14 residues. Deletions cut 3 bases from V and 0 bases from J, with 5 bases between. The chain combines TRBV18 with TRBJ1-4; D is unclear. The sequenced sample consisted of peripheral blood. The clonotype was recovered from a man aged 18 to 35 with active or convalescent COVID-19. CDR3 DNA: TGTGCCAGCTCACCCGTTTCAACTAATGAAAAACTGTTTTTT. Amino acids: CASSPVSTNEKLFF.